The sequence of this T cell receptor (beta chain) was determined in a study of T-cell reconstitution after alpha-beta-depleted transplantation in children. Overall study results and limits: Two months or so post-transplant, alpha-beta T cells reportedly derived from several hundred expanded graft clones. In some patients, recipient T cells and intrathymic progenitors surviving conditioning explained high day-60 diversity.

A TCRbeta library incorporating unique molecular identifiers was prepared. A single record per CDR3 protein comes from TCRdb applying MiXCR to the PCR reads. Here the sample spans around 300,000 distinct CDR3 sequences, about 9.4% being singletons. Turning to this clonotype: The antigen remains unidentified.

The junction had 12 bases not matched to a gene; V was cut back by 1 base and J by 3 bases. The CDR3 extends over 18 amino acids. The V gene's germline CDR1 is MDHEN and CDR2 SYDVKM. The receptor was isolated from a boy less than two years old with acute myeloid leukemia, due to receive a stem cell transplant. This chain joins TRBV28 and TRBJ1-5; the match to TRBD1 covers 7 bases. The sequences come from PBMCs, collected before TCRalphabeta/CD19-depleted stem cell transplant. CDR3 nucleotide sequence: TGTGCCAGCAGTTTATTCAGGCGTTGGGACAGCTACAATCAGCCCCAGCATTTT. This translates into CASSLFRRWDSYNQPQHF.